The source of this TCR beta chain is a study of blood T cell repertoires in COVID-19. Study as a whole: The study drew acute and convalescent COVID-19 samples from the United States, Italy and Spain.

The germline V gene has CDR1 GTSNPN and CDR2 SVGIG (reference sequence). This CDR3 is built from 11 residues. The V and J ends lost 3 bases and 7 bases respectively, with 10 bases between them. Some clones are missing from TCRdb's copy, which holds only in-frame ones; the method was immunoSEQ multiplex PCR. The sample has 130,000 to 150,000 clones, around 89% seen once. The genes are TRBV30 and TRBJ2-7; D is perhaps TRBD2 (6 bases). The source of this sequence is a man aged 18 to 30 with COVID-19, enrolled during active disease. Sequencing was performed on peripheral blood. Written as DNA, the CDR3 is TGTGCCTGGAGGACGGAGGGGGAGCAGTACTTC. It is translated as CAWRTEGEQYF.